This is a list of T cell receptor beta chains from one sample in a study of shared clonotypes between healthy human individuals. The table came from immunoSEQ multiplex PCR; TCRdb's copy has only in-frame clones and leaves some out. This sample has under 1,100,000 clones, with about 70% found just once. The sample was memory CD4+ T cells sorted from blood. These receptors came from a man between 18 and 35 years old in good health. Both conserved end residues are part of each CDR3. Each record gives: J gene, V gene, clone size, D gene, CDR3 protein, CDR3 DNA. A D gene is named only where the DNA matches it firmly. Expanded clones get a size class; other rows say once, few or many, or leave the size out.

TRBJ2-1	TRBV30	-	TRBD2	CAWSTRSGLVSNEQFF	TGTGCCTGGAGTACACGGTCGGGACTAGTATCCAATGAGCAGTTCTTC
TRBJ2-5	TRBV7-9	-	-	CASSLELEGTQYF	TGTGCCAGCAGCTTGGAGCTCGAGGGGACCCAGTACTTC
TRBJ2-2	TRBV5-6	-	-	CASSLPGNTGELFF	TGTGCCAGCAGCCTGCCAGGGAACACCGGGGAGCTGTTTTTT
TRBJ2-2	TRBV4-3	-	-	CASSRGGYGGELFF	TGCGCCAGCAGCAGGGGAGGCTACGGCGGGGAGCTGTTTTTT
TRBJ2-3	TRBV6-1	-	-	CASTRTSTDTQYF	TGTGCCAGCACCAGGACGTCCACAGATACGCAGTATTTT
TRBJ1-2	TRBV5-1	-	-	CASSLDDRRNYGYTF	TGCGCCAGCAGCTTGGATGACAGGCGTAACTATGGCTACACCTTC
TRBJ2-3	TRBV10-3	-	TRBD2	CAITERGGEAQYF	TGTGCCATCACCGAGCGGGGGGGAGAAGCGCAGTATTTT
TRBJ1-3	TRBV2	-	-	CASSGQPTGSGNTIYF	TGTGCCAGCAGTGGACAGCCTACGGGCTCTGGAAACACCATATATTTT
TRBJ2-7	TRBV9	-	TRBD1	CASNAGTGNTYEQYF	TGTGCCAGCAACGCCGGGACAGGGAACACCTACGAGCAGTACTTC
TRBJ2-1	TRBV6-5	-	TRBD2	CASRALAGGHNEQFF	TGTGCCAGCAGAGCGCTAGCGGGGGGGCACAATGAGCAGTTCTTC
TRBJ1-2	TRBV15	many	-	CATSRDREVYGYTF	TGTGCCACCAGCAGAGACCGGGAAGTCTATGGCTACACCTTC
TRBJ1-3	TRBV13	-	-	CASSLDKGSGNTIYF	TGTGCCAGCAGCTTAGATAAGGGTTCCGGAAACACCATATATTTT
TRBJ1-1	TRBV5-6	-	-	CASSRRLLNTEAFF	TGTGCCAGCAGCCGCAGGTTGCTTAACACTGAAGCTTTCTTT
TRBJ2-7	TRBV2	-	-	CASDYEQYF	TGTGCCAGCGACTACGAGCAGTACTTC
TRBJ2-7	TRBV19	many	-	CASSIAGINEQYF	TGTGCCAGTAGTATAGCGGGGATCAACGAGCAGTACTTC
TRBJ2-2	TRBV18	-	-	CASSKNTGTGELFF	TGTGCCAGCTCAAAAAATACAGGGACCGGGGAGCTGTTTTTT
TRBJ2-3	TRBV7-9	-	-	CASSAGGGGSTDTQYF	TGTGCCAGCAGCGCTGGGGGGGGCGGTAGCACAGATACGCAGTATTTT
TRBJ1-5	TRBV19	once	TRBD1	CASSISGQGSNQPQHF	TGTGCCAGTAGTATATCGGGACAGGGTAGCAATCAGCCCCAGCATTTT
TRBJ1-2	TRBV6-5	-	-	CASSYGTYGYTF	TGTGCCAGCAGTTATGGGACTTATGGCTACACCTTC
TRBJ1-1	TRBV6-1	-	-	CASSEAVRGNTEAFF	TGTGCCAGCAGTGAAGCCGTCAGGGGGAACACTGAAGCTTTCTTT
TRBJ2-7	TRBV2	-	-	CASSEVSPYEQYF	TGTGCCAGCAGTGAGGTTTCCCCCTACGAGCAGTACTTC
TRBJ2-2	TRBV5-1	-	TRBD2	CASRWTSGRAVYTGELFF	TGCGCCAGCAGATGGACTAGCGGGAGGGCCGTGTACACCGGGGAGCTGTTTTTT
TRBJ2-1	TRBV18	-	TRBD2	CASSPTSGAPSTNEQFF	TGTGCCAGCTCACCTACTAGCGGGGCACCGTCCACGAATGAGCAGTTCTTC
TRBJ1-6	TRBV7-2	-	-	CASSLHGAGGSPLHF	TGTGCCAGCAGCTTACATGGGGCAGGTGGATCACCCCTCCACTTT
TRBJ2-7	TRBV9	-	TRBD1	CASSLKGAPGEQYF	TGTGCCAGCAGCCTCAAGGGGGCCCCTGGGGAGCAGTACTTC
TRBJ2-7	TRBV11-2	-	-	CASSLGSGGDEQYF	TGTGCCAGCAGCTTAGGGAGTGGCGGTGACGAGCAGTACTTC